The 22 T cell receptor beta chains listed next were all sequenced from one sample in a study of T cells in localized non-small cell lung cancer. Clones were read by immunoSEQ multiplex PCR, and TCRdb kept only the in-frame ones, dropping some. Of 37,000 or so clones in the sample, 88% were seen once. This specimen consisted of peripheral blood, obtained before any cancer treatment. These receptors all stem from a woman aged 40 to 75 with stage I lung adenocarcinoma.

This clone was picked up one time. Other DNA sequences within the sample encode an identical CDR3. The chain joins TRBV18 to TRBJ2-7, with D unresolved. This CDR3 region has 12 residues. The germline gives CDR1 KGHSH, CDR2 LQKENI. V lost 2 bases and J 5 bases, leaving 7 bases between the germline ends. CDR3 in DNA: TGTGCCAGCTCACCAGCCGAGAACGAGCAGTACTTC. It is translated as CASSPAENEQYF.

The chain joins TRBV7-9 to TRBJ2-3, with 14 bases aligning to TRBD2. The CDR3 is made up of 16 amino acids. Trimming removed 5 bases from V and 5 bases from J; junction bases left unmatched: 6. The germline CDR1 and CDR2 sequences are SEHNR and FQNEAQ (reference sequence). CDR3 residues: CASSPGLAGDLDTQYF. CDR3 coding DNA: TGTGCCAGCAGCCCGGGACTAGCGGGAGATTTAGATACGCAGTATTTT.

This chain uses TRBV7-9 with TRBJ2-7; 10 bases are shared with TRBD1. Losses at the gene ends were 5 bases for V and 7 bases for J; bases not matched to a gene: 8. The germline CDR1 and CDR2 sequences are SEHNR and FQNEAQ (reference sequence). The CDR3 extends over 14 amino acids. DNA for the CDR3: TGTGCCAGCAGCCGTTGGGACAGGGGCAGGGAGCAGTACTTC. Translating it yields CASSRWDRGREQYF.

The CDR3 DNA reads as TGTGCCAGCAGGGCCATGGGGGCTCGCTACACCTTC. Residues: CASRAMGARYTF. V gene TRBV2 combines with J gene TRBJ1-2; D is perhaps TRBD1 (6 bases). Trimming shortened V by 6 bases and J by 9 bases, and 14 bases separated the two germline ends. This CDR3 has 12 residues. Germline V CDR1 and CDR2: SNHLY, FYNNEI.

The chain uses TRBV9 and TRBJ1-3; 8 nucleotides align to TRBD1. This CDR3 is built from 17 residues. The germline CDR1 and CDR2 sequences are SGDLS and YYNGEE. V trimming: 0 bases; J trimming: 4 bases; junction bases outside the gene matches: 9. The DNA for the CDR3 is TGTGCCAGCAGCGTAGCTCCGACAGGGGCTCTCGGAAACACCATATATTTT. This codes for CASSVAPTGALGNTIYF. Using reference TRBV9 and TRBJ1-3 for the parts outside the CDR3, the full variable domain is DSGVTQTPKHLITATGQRVTLRCSPRSGDLSVYWYQQSLDQGLQFLIQYYNGEERAKGNILERFSAQQFPDLHSELNLSSLELGDSALYFCASSVAPTGALGNTIYFGEGSWLTVV.

The rearrangement joins TRBV5-4 to TRBJ2-7, with D maybe TRBD2 (6 bases). The CDR3 is made up of 14 amino acids. V dropped 4 bases and J dropped 5 bases, with 16 bases sitting between them. CDR1 is SGHNT, CDR2 YYREEE, per germline (reference sequence). The CDR3 region is CASSLMGGGNEQYF. The CDR3, as DNA: TGTGCCAGCAGCCTGATGGGGGGAGGTAACGAGCAGTACTTC.

This chain uses TRBV6-6 with TRBJ1-5; 9 bases line up with TRBD1. This CDR3 spans 16 amino acids. Germline trimming cut 5 bases from V and 7 bases from J; bases unmatched to any gene: 12. The V gene's germline CDR1 is MNHNY and CDR2 SVGAGI (reference sequence). The CDR3 loop reads CASSPTTGGYRQPQHF. In DNA, the CDR3 is TGTGCCAGCAGTCCGACTACAGGGGGCTATCGACAGCCCCAGCATTTT.

This clone was recorded only once. The chain couples TRBV19 to TRBJ2-5, with 9 bases lining up with TRBD1. Trimming removed 4 bases from V and 4 bases from J; junction bases left unmatched: 4. Germline CDR1 reads LNHDA; CDR2 reads SQIVND (reference sequence). This CDR3 region has 14 residues. Here the CDR3 DNA reads TGTGCCAGTAGTAGGGACAGGGTAAGAGAGACCCAGTACTTC. Its protein product is CASSRDRVRETQYF.

V and J are TRBV2 and TRBJ1-1, with a possible D match to TRBD1 (5 bases). V lost 8 bases, J lost 7 bases, and 14 bases lay in between. Germline V CDR1 and CDR2: SNHLY, FYNNEI. The CDR3 loop spans 12 amino acids. DNA for the CDR3: TGTGCCAGCTTTCGGGACGGCCATGAAGCTTTCTTT. This encodes CASFRDGHEAFF. The full variable domain, rest sourced from reference TRBV2 and TRBJ1-1, is EPEVTQTPSHQVTQMGQEVILRCVPISNHLYFYWYRQILGQKVEFLVSFYNNEISEKSEIFDDQFSVERPDGSNFTLKIRSTKLEDSAMYFCASFRDGHEAFFGQGTRLTVV.

J is TRBJ2-1 and V is TRBV14, with D perhaps TRBD1 (6 bases). The CDR3 totals 13 residues. Per germline, CDR1 SGHDN and CDR2 FVKESK. V lost 4 bases to trimming and J lost 9 bases, with 13 bases between them. CDR3 sequence: CASSPQGWGEQFF. CDR3 coding DNA: TGTGCCAGCAGCCCTCAGGGGTGGGGTGAGCAGTTCTTC.

This clone was seen more than once but under ten times. The rearrangement uses TRBV19 and TRBJ1-4; tentative D call: TRBD1 (5 bases). The germline V gene encodes CDR1 LNHDA and CDR2 SQIVND (reference sequence). Trimming removed 7 bases at V and 4 bases at J, with 13 bases between. The CDR3 runs 14 residues. The CDR3 region is CASTLQGRNEKLFF. CDR3 nucleotide sequence: TGTGCCAGTACCTTGCAGGGACGTAATGAAAAACTGTTTTTT.

The V and J genes are TRBV7-9 and TRBJ2-5, with 7 bases aligning to TRBD1. Germline-derived CDR1 and CDR2 are SEHNR and FQNEAQ (reference sequence). This CDR3 is built from 16 residues. V gave up 1 base and J gave up 1 base; unmatched junction bases: 6. DNA of the CDR3: TGTGCCAGCAGCTTAGGTAGGACAGGCGGCCAAGAGACCCAGTACTTC. It yields the protein CASSLGRTGGQETQYF.

The chain links TRBV13 to TRBJ2-5; the D gene is possibly TRBD2 (5 bases). Germline values: CDR1 PRHDT, CDR2 FYEKMQ (reference sequence). This CDR3 spans 12 amino acids. The V and J ends lost 5 bases and 5 bases respectively, with 9 bases between them. For the CDR3, the DNA is TGTGCCAGCAGCCTCCGGAGGGAGACCCAGTACTTC. This translates into CASSLRRETQYF.

The chain is built from TRBV6-6 and TRBJ2-7, with 11 bases aligning to TRBD1. CDR3 size: 15 residues. The V gene's germline CDR1 is MNHNY and CDR2 SVGAGI (reference sequence). J lost 3 bases, V lost 6 bases, and 7 bases had no gene match. CDR3 in DNA: TGTGCCAGCAGCTTGGACAGGGGGCCGATCTACGAGCAGTACTTC. Protein sequence: CASSLDRGPIYEQYF.

The chain employs TRBV7-9 and TRBJ2-1; 12 positions match TRBD2. In germline, CDR1 is SEHNR, CDR2 FQNEAQ (reference sequence). Unmatched junction bases numbered 5, after V lost 5 bases and J lost 0 bases. The CDR3 totals 17 residues. The CDR3 bases are TGTGCCAGCAGCCCTTTGACTAGCGGGAGCTCCTACAATGAGCAGTTCTTC. Protein: CASSPLTSGSSYNEQFF.

This clone was counted a single time. V and J are TRBV5-1 and TRBJ2-5; 9 bases agree with TRBD1. The CDR3 covers 16 residues. The germline V gene encodes CDR1 SGHRS and CDR2 YFSETQ. V was clipped by 4 bases and J by 4 bases; unmatched bases: 11. This CDR3 reads CASSDVTGGSGETQYF. In nucleotides, the CDR3 is TGCGCCAGCAGCGACGTTACAGGGGGCTCGGGAGAGACCCAGTACTTC.

The chain couples TRBV28 to TRBJ1-1, with TRBD1 matching over 9 bases. V gave up 11 bases and J gave up 4 bases; unmatched junction bases: 11. The CDR3 consists of 14 residues. CDR1 is MDHEN and CDR2 is SYDVKM in the germline V gene. In DNA form, the CDR3 reads TGTGCCGGCAAAACAGGGGGCGCGACCACTGAAGCTTTCTTT. Translating it yields CAGKTGGATTEAFF.

The CDR3 DNA reads TGCGCCAGCAGCTCCGGCGGGGCTGGTGGAAACACCATATATTTT. Translating it yields CASSSGGAGGNTIYF. The chain recombines TRBV5-1 with TRBJ1-3; maybe TRBD1 (5 bases). The CDR3 has 15 amino acids. The germline V gene has CDR1 SGHRS and CDR2 YFSETQ. Deletions cut 3 bases from V and 3 bases from J, with 13 bases between.

CDR3 residues: CASSLGGVGPRYGYTF. The CDR3 DNA is TGTGCCAGCAGTTTGGGGGGGGTTGGACCCCGCTATGGCTACACCTTC. V gene TRBV28 combines with J gene TRBJ1-2; D is perhaps TRBD1 (5 bases). This CDR3 region has 16 residues. The V end lost 3 bases, the J end lost 4 bases, and 18 bases lay between the germline ends. Germline V lookup: CDR1 MDHEN, CDR2 SYDVKM.

This clone was detected only once. The chain couples TRBV30 to TRBJ2-7, with TRBD1 matching 9 bases. The CDR3 extends over 13 amino acids. V lost 4 bases to trimming and J lost 3 bases; unmatched junction nucleotides: 4. Germline V gene data show CDR1 as GTSNPN and CDR2 as SVGIG (reference sequence). For the CDR3, the DNA is TGTGCCTGGACCGGGACAGGGTTCTACGAGCAGTACTTC. This sequence encodes CAWTGTGFYEQYF.

This chain uses TRBV19 with TRBJ2-5; 7 nucleotides align to TRBD1. V lost 3 bases, J lost 7 bases, and 11 bases stayed unmatched. The V gene's germline CDR1 is LNHDA and CDR2 SQIVND (reference sequence). This CDR3 is built from 15 residues. CDR3 DNA sequence: TGTGCCAGTAGTATTATGACAGGGTCGGCCACGACCCAGTACTTC. Its translation is CASSIMTGSATTQYF.

The chain recombines TRBV30 with TRBJ1-2; D is ambiguous. The CDR3 loop spans 13 amino acids. Looked up from germline, CDR1 is GTSNPN and CDR2 is SVGIG (reference sequence). V was cut by 2 bases and J by 2 bases, with 9 bases left in between. In DNA, the CDR3 is TGTGCCTGGAGTCTTCTCCAAAACTATGGCTACACCTTC. Translation: CAWSLLQNYGYTF.